The rows below give T cell receptor beta chains drawn from one sample of a study of Graves' ophthalmopathy and Graves' hyperthyroidism. A single record per CDR3 protein comes from TCRdb applying MiXCR to the multiplex PCR reads. This table has over 450,000 distinct CDR3 sequences, around an eighth appearing once. Sequencing was performed on blood. All receptors come from a woman aged 30 to 39 with Graves' ophthalmopathy. CDR3s include the opening cysteine and the closing phenylalanine or tryptophan.

>TRBJ2-7|TRBV6-1
CASSEEGTGVLYEQYF
>TRBJ2-2|TRBV5-1
CASSRTTSGSRTGELFF
>TRBJ2-5|TRBV6-5
CASSYVTGGHETQYF
>TRBJ2-2|TRBV14
CASSPRTGQLTGELFF
>TRBJ2-2|TRBV6-1
CASSEAFRGSHTGELFF
>TRBJ2-7|TRBV30
CAWSVLVESSYEQYF
>TRBJ1-2|TRBV5-1
CASSSDMPHYGYTF
>TRBJ2-5|TRBV6-5
CASSYPGQGRETQYF
>TRBJ2-7|TRBV7-2
CASREGATDYEQYF
>TRBJ1-1|TRBV28
CASPPGGEGNTEAFF
>TRBJ2-7|TRBV28
CASSLSGRASYEQYF
>TRBJ1-5|TRBV2
CASRDRALQPQHF
>TRBJ2-1|TRBV6-1
CASSGHHRASSYNEQFF
>TRBJ2-7|TRBV13
CASSLGPQGYEQYF
>TRBJ1-1|TRBV27
CASRVGEMGTEAFF
>TRBJ2-7|TRBV5-5
CASSPRTGIGYEQYF
>TRBJ2-7|TRBV11-2
CASSDASEWDEQYF
>TRBJ1-1|TRBV12-3/TRBV12-4
CASSLAGDIEAFF
>TRBJ2-2|TRBV7-9
CASSPRDSDGGELFF
>TRBJ2-7|TRBV30
CAWSLSSEQYF
>TRBJ2-7|TRBV10-3
CATESGLPYEQYF
>TRBJ2-2|TRBV28
CASSLPTGRATGELFF
>TRBJ2-2|TRBV19
CAGRKEKNTGELFF
>TRBJ2-2|TRBV20-1
CSARVGSGVNTGELFF
>TRBJ2-5|TRBV11-3
CASSSRERETQYF
>TRBJ1-2|TRBV11-2
CASSLNLIQGGRTF
>TRBJ1-2|TRBV30
CAWSRGPGGYTF
>TRBJ1-2|TRBV12-3/TRBV12-4
CASTTTETVIGYTF
>TRBJ2-2|TRBV9
CASSVVAGYTGELFF
>TRBJ2-5|TRBV30
CAWSVLGTQYF
>TRBJ1-1|TRBV7-9
CASRIQTGGGTEAFF
>TRBJ1-2|TRBV11-2
CASSLDLRGNYGYTF
>TRBJ1-1|TRBV6-2/TRBV6-3
CASSDRVYEAFF
>TRBJ1-2|TRBV12-3/TRBV12-4
CASLGGGRDYGYTF
>TRBJ1-5|TRBV20-1
CSASGQGLSNQPQHF
>TRBJ1-5|TRBV12-5
CASGPFEPQHF
>TRBJ1-2|TRBV12-3/TRBV12-4
CASSLGRTLGYTF
>TRBJ2-5|TRBV28
CASSFQGGRTTQYF
>TRBJ2-7|TRBV6-4
CASNRVDAYEQYF
>TRBJ1-3|TRBV5-1
CASSPGRANTIYF
>TRBJ2-7|TRBV6-1
CASSERGQTYEQYF
>TRBJ2-7|TRBV6-1
CASSGLRQVHEQYF
>TRBJ1-1|TRBV19
CASGWGEAFF
>TRBJ2-5|TRBV12-3/TRBV12-4
CASSPGNWGETQYF
>TRBJ1-2|TRBV12-3/TRBV12-4
CASSGGTGEGYTF
>TRBJ2-7|TRBV20-1
CSGALPPTYEQYF
>TRBJ2-4|TRBV29-1
CSAMLLNGLAKNIQYF
>TRBJ2-5|TRBV29-1
CSVGSVETQYF
>TRBJ2-7|TRBV15
CATRGVSDWSNEQYF
>TRBJ1-5|TRBV12-3/TRBV12-4
CASSRGQGVGPQHF